A selection of T cell receptor beta chains follows, all from one sample in a study of cytomegalovirus exposure and HLA in healthy donors. Data came from immunoSEQ multiplex PCR; TCRdb stores just in-frame clones and leaves some out. The data show some 98,000 clones, with around 90% seen just once and roughly 4.3% held by the top ten. The specimen sequenced was PBMCs. The receptors come from a woman aged 30 to 39 in good health and CMV-seronegative. Each CDR3 is given with its conserved first and last residue. The order of the fields is CDR3 protein, V gene, J gene, clone size. The size field is filled for only some rows; it gives once, few, many or a size class.

CDR3: CASSLEGGTEAFF
V: TRBV5-1
J: TRBJ1-1
size: -

CDR3: CASSPPTRQQYF
V: TRBV4-1
J: TRBJ2-7
size: -

CDR3: CASRKIDEPYNEQFF
V: TRBV19
J: TRBJ2-1
size: -

CDR3: CASSHLPGQPQHF
V: TRBV14
J: TRBJ1-5
size: -

CDR3: CSVVLGGHEQYF
V: TRBV29-1
J: TRBJ2-7
size: -

CDR3: CASSLVGTGLNTQYF
V: TRBV5-6
J: TRBJ2-3
size: -

CDR3: CASSQDVGGGLGYEQYF
V: TRBV4-2
J: TRBJ2-7
size: once

CDR3: CASSLDSNSGGETQYF
V: TRBV11-2
J: TRBJ2-5
size: -

CDR3: CASSYGQATDTQYF
V: TRBV6-5
J: TRBJ2-3
size: -

CDR3: CASSSDRGYGYTF
V: TRBV5-6
J: TRBJ1-2
size: -

CDR3: CASSVTGGNYGYTF
V: TRBV9
J: TRBJ1-2
size: once

CDR3: CASSPSPGGGTGELFF
V: TRBV5-4
J: TRBJ2-2
size: -

CDR3: CASSLRGQGEGYTF
V: TRBV5-1
J: TRBJ1-2
size: once

CDR3: CASSLGYRDTDTQYF
V: TRBV7-7
J: TRBJ2-3
size: -

CDR3: CASSIAGTRDQPQHF
V: TRBV19
J: TRBJ1-5
size: -

CDR3: CASRTVLNEKLFF
V: TRBV2
J: TRBJ1-4
size: -

CDR3: CASSLTETGELFF
V: TRBV7-7
J: TRBJ2-2
size: -

CDR3: CSVVPRGTGELFF
V: TRBV29-1
J: TRBJ2-2
size: -

CDR3: CASSQERGRGYNEQFF
V: TRBV4-3
J: TRBJ2-1
size: few

CDR3: CASTQAGGANTGELFF
V: TRBV2
J: TRBJ2-2
size: -

CDR3: CASSGQGARGEQYF
V: TRBV18
J: TRBJ2-7
size: -

CDR3: CASSPRQGSNEKLFF
V: TRBV7-9
J: TRBJ1-4
size: -

CDR3: CASSLNRGASLQSEKLFF
V: TRBV27
J: TRBJ1-4
size: -

CDR3: CASSQQRRDTGELFF
V: TRBV6-1
J: TRBJ2-2
size: -

CDR3: CASSLGTVSNQPQHF
V: TRBV4-1
J: TRBJ1-5
size: -

CDR3: CASSLGGGGLNEQFF
V: TRBV7-7
J: TRBJ2-1
size: -

CDR3: CASSPSSTDTQYF
V: TRBV7-7
J: TRBJ2-3
size: -

CDR3: CASSFSSPGGSEQFF
V: TRBV10-1
J: TRBJ2-1
size: -

CDR3: CASSLIVSGGEQFF
V: TRBV7-3
J: TRBJ2-1
size: -

CDR3: CASSERGTYEQYF
V: TRBV6-1
J: TRBJ2-7
size: -

CDR3: CASSGATGGFGYTF
V: TRBV5-1
J: TRBJ1-2
size: -

CDR3: CASGKQGSYGYTF
V: TRBV7-9
J: TRBJ1-2
size: -

CDR3: CASSLGTSGTQFF
V: TRBV7-9
J: TRBJ2-1
size: -

CDR3: CASSTHVGGTQYF
V: TRBV5-1
J: TRBJ2-5
size: -

CDR3: CASSRQGGVNTEAFF
V: TRBV18
J: TRBJ1-1
size: -

CDR3: CASSLQGLPYEQYF
V: TRBV27
J: TRBJ2-7
size: -

CDR3: CASSAREGVEAFF
V: TRBV6-1
J: TRBJ1-1
size: -

CDR3: CASSMDRVRGYTF
V: TRBV19
J: TRBJ1-2
size: -

CDR3: CASSSLPDRGNSYEQYF
V: TRBV7-2
J: TRBJ2-7
size: -

CDR3: CASSVRGSGELFF
V: TRBV6-1
J: TRBJ2-2
size: -

CDR3: CASRAGLAGTGELFF
V: TRBV7-9
J: TRBJ2-2
size: -